The clone carrying this T cell receptor beta chain was seen more than once but under ten times. Its matching antigen is unknown. This sample was taken from a study of blood T cells in healthy people across ages. General observations from the study: The recorded TCR beta diversity per million T cells decreased in a roughly linear manner with age. Diversity was higher, and naive CD4+ cells more numerous, in long-lived donors than in aged donors.

Through a sample-barcoded 5' primer and a J-beta primer mix, a second PCR was run for 7 to 11 cycles. TCRdb ran MiXCR on the 5' RACE reads and lists one entry per CDR3 protein. The sample shows 910,000 or so distinct CDR3 sequences, just over 50% of them seen only once. Each sample used at least 6.5 million PBMCs. The receptor comes from a woman aged 55-69 years in good health. The sequenced sample consisted of blood.

CDR3 nucleotides: TGCGCCAGCAGCTTGGGAGCTATTGAGCAGTTCTTC. As protein: CASSLGAIEQFF. This chain links TRBV5-1 with TRBJ2-1; D gene unclear. Trimming cost V 0 bases and J 9 bases, with 7 bases left between them. The length of the CDR3 is 12 residues. Germline CDR1 is SGHRS and CDR2 is YFSETQ.